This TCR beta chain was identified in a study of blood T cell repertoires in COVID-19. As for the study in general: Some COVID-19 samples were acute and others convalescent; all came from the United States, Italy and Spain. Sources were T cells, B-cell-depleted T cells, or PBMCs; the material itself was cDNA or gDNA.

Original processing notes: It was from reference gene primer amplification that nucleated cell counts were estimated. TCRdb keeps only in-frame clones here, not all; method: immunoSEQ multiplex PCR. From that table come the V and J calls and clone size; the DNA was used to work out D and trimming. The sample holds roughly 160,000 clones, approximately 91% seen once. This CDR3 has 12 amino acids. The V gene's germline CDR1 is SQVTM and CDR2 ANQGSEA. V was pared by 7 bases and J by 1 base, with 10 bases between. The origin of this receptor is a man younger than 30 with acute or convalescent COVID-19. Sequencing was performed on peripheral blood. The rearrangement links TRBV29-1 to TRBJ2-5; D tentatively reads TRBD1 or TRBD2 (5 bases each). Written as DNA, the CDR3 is TGCAGCGCGAGGGGTTCCCAAGAGACCCAGTACTTC. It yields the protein CSARGSQETQYF.